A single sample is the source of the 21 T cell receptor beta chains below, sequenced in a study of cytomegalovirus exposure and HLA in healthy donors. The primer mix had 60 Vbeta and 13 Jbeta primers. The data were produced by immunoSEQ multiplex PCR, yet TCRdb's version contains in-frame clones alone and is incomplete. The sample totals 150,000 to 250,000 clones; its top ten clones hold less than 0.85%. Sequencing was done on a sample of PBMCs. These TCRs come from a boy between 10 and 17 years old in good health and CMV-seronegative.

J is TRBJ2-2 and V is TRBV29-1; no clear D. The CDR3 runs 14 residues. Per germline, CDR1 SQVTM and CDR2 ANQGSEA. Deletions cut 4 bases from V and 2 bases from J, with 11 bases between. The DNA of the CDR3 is TGCAGCGTTGCTAAGAATTCCAACACCGGGGAGCTGTTTTTT. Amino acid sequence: CSVAKNSNTGELFF.

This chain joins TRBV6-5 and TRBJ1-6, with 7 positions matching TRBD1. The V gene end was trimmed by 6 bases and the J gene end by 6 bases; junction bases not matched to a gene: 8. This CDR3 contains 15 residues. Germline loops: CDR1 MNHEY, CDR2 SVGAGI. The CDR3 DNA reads TGTGCCAGCAGGCCCCTCGACAGGGTTAATTCACCCCTCCACTTT. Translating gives CASRPLDRVNSPLHF.

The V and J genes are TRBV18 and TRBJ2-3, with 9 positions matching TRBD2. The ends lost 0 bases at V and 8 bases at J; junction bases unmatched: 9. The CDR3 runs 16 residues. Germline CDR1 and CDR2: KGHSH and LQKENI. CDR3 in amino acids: CASSPPTSGLFGTQYF. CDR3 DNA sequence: TGTGCCAGCTCACCACCTACTAGCGGGCTTTTCGGTACGCAGTATTTT.

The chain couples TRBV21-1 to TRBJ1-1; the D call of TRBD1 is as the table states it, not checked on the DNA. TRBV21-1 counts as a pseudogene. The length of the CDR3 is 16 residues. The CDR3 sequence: CAISGVRDRGREEAFF. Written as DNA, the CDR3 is TGTGCCATCTCTGGGGTCCGGGACAGGGGGCGGGAGGAAGCTTTCTTT.

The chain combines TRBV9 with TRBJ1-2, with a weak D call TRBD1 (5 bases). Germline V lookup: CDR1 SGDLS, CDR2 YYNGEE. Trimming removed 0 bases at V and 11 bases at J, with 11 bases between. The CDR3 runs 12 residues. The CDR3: CASSVADRDYTF. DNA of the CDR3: TGTGCCAGCAGCGTAGCTGACAGAGATTACACCTTC.

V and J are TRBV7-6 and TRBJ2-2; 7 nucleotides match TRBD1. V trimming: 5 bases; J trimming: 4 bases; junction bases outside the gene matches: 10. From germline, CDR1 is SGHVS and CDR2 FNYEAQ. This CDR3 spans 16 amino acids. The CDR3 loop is CASSHRTWDSTGELFF. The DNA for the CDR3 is TGTGCCAGCAGCCACCGAACTTGGGACAGCACCGGGGAGCTGTTTTTT.

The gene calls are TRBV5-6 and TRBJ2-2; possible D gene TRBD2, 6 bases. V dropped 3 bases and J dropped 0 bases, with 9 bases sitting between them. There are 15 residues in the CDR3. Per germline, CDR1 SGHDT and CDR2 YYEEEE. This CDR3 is CASSSGLANTGELFF. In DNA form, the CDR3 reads TGTGCCAGCAGCTCGGGACTGGCGAACACCGGGGAGCTGTTTTTT. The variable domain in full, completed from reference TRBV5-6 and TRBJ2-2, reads DAGVTQSPTHLIKTRGQQVTLRCSPKSGHDTVSWYQQALGQGPQFIFQYYEEEERQRGNFPDRFSGHQFPNYSSELNVNALLLGDSALYLCASSSGLANTGELFFGEGSRLTVL.

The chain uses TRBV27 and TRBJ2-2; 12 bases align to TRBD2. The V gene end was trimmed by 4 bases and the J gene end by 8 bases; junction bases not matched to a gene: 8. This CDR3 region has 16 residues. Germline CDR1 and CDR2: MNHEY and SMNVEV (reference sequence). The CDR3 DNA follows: TGTGCCAGCAGTTCTGTACTAGCGGGGGGAAGGGGGGAGCTGTTTTTT. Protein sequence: CASSSVLAGGRGELFF.

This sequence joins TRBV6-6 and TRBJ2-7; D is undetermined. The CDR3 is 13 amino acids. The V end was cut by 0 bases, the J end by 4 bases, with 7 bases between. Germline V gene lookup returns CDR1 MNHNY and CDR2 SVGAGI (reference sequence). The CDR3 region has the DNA TGTGCCAGCAGTTACTCGGGCGTTTACGAGCAGTACTTC. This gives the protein CASSYSGVYEQYF.

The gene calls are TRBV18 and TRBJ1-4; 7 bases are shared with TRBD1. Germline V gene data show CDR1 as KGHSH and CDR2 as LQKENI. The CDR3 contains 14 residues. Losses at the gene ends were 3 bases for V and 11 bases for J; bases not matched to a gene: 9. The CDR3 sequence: CASSPDRTLLKLFF. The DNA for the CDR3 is TGTGCCAGCTCACCGGACAGGACCCTCCTCAAACTGTTTTTT.

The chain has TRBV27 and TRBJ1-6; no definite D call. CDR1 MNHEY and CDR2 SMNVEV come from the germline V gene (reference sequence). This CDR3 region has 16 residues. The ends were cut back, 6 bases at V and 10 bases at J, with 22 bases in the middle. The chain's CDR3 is CASSKLSGHSGSPLHF. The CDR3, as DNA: TGTGCCAGCAGCAAGCTTTCGGGTCATTCTGGATCACCCCTCCACTTT.

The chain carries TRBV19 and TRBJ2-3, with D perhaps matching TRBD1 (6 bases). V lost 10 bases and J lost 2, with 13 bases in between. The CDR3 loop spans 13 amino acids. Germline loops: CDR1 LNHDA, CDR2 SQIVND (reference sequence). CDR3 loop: CAKDPGHTDTQYF. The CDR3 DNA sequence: TGTGCCAAGGACCCGGGACACACAGATACGCAGTATTTT.

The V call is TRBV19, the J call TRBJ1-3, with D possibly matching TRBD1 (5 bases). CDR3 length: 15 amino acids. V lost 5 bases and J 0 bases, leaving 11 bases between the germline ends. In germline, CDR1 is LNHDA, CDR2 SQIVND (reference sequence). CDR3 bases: TGTGCCAGTAGTCCACAGGAGAGCTCTGGAAACACCATATATTTT. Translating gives CASSPQESSGNTIYF.

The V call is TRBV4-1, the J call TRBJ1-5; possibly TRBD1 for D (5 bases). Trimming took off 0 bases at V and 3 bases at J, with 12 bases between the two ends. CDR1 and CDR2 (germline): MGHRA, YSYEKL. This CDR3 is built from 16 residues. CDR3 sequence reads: CASSQDAGNANQPQHF. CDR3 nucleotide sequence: TGCGCCAGCAGCCAAGATGCAGGGAATGCCAATCAGCCCCAGCATTTT.

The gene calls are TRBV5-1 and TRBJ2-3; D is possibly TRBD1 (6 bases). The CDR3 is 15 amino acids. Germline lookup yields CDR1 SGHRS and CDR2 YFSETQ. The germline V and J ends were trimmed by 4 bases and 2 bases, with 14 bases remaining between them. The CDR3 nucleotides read TGCGCCAGCAGCACCGGGACACCGAACACAGATACGCAGTATTTT. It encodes CASSTGTPNTDTQYF.

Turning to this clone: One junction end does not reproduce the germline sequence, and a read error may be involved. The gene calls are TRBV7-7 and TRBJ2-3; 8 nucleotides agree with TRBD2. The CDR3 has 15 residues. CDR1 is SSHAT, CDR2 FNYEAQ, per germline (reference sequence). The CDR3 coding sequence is TGTGCTAGCAGCTCGGGAGGGGCCCTCACAGATACGCAGTATTTT. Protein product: CASSSGGALTDTQYF.

CDR3: CASLALVAEAFF. The DNA for the CDR3 is TGTGCCAGTTTAGCCCTTGTAGCGGAAGCTTTCTTT. The V and J genes are TRBV27 and TRBJ1-1; D call uncertain. The V gene's germline CDR1 is MNHEY and CDR2 SMNVEV (reference sequence). This CDR3 is built from 12 residues. V gave up 9 bases and J gave up 8 bases, with 16 bases separating them.

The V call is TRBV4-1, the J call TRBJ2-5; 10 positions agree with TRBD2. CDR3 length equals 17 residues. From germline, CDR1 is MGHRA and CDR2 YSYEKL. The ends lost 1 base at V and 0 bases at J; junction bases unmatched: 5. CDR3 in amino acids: CASSQGTSGVYQETQYF. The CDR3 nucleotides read TGCGCCAGCAGCCAAGGGACTAGCGGTGTGTACCAAGAGACCCAGTACTTC.

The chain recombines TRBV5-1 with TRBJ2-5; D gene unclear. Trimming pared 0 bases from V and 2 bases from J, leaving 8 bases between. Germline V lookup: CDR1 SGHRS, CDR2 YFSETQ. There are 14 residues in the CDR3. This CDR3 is CASSLEQPQETQYF. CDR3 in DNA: TGCGCCAGCAGCTTGGAACAGCCTCAAGAGACCCAGTACTTC.

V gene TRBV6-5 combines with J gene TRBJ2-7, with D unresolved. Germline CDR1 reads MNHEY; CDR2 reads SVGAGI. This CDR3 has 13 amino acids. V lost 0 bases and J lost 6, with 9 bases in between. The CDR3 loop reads CASSYSSRLEQYF. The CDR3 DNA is TGTGCCAGCAGTTACTCTTCCAGGCTCGAGCAGTACTTC.

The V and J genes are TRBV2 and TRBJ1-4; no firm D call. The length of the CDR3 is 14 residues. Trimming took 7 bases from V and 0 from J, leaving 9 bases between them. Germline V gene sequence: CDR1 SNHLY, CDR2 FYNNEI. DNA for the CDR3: TGTGCCAGCATCCGACTTACAACTAATGAAAAACTGTTTTTT. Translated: CASIRLTTNEKLFF.